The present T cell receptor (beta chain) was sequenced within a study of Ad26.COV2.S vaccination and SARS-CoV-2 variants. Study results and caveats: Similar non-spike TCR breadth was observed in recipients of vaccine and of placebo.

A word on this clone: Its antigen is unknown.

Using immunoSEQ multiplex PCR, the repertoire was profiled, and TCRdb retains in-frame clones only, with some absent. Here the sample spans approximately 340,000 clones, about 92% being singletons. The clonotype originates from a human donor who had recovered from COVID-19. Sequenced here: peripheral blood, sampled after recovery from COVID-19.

The CDR3 coding sequence is TGTGCCAGCAGTTACTCGAGGGGGGGCAATAATGAAAAACTGTTTTTT. Amino acids: CASSYSRGGNNEKLFF. The rearrangement uses TRBV6-5 and TRBJ1-4; D may be TRBD1 (6 bases). From germline, CDR1 is MNHEY and CDR2 SVGAGI. The CDR3 has 16 residues. The V end was cut by 0 bases, the J end by 4 bases, with 12 bases between.